This TCR beta chain was sequenced for a study of shared clonotypes between healthy human individuals. This CDR3 has 15 residues. V was shortened by 2 bases and J by 4 bases, with 14 bases between the two germline ends. Germline CDR1 KGHSH, CDR2 LQKENI. Clones were read by immunoSEQ multiplex PCR, and TCRdb kept only the in-frame ones, dropping some. This sample yields fewer than 1.4 million clones, of which about 80% are seen a single time; 0.55% to 0.7% belongs to the top ten. Nashville, Tennessee was home to all donors, each a Caucasian adult. Regarding this clone: Its antigen is not identified.

Findings and caveats of the study: Blood was the only sampled material, and tissue repertoires likely differ.

Material for sequencing was memory CD4+ T cells from PBMCs. Subset defined: CD45RA-negative fraction. The chain joins TRBV18 to TRBJ2-5, with D possibly matching TRBD1 (6 bases). The sequence came from a man aged 18 to 35 in good health. Some clones in this sample may be carry-over from other donors' samples. CDR3 region: CASSPASLGAETQYF. In DNA form, the CDR3 reads TGTGCCAGCTCACCAGCCTCCCTGGGGGCAGAGACCCAGTACTTC.